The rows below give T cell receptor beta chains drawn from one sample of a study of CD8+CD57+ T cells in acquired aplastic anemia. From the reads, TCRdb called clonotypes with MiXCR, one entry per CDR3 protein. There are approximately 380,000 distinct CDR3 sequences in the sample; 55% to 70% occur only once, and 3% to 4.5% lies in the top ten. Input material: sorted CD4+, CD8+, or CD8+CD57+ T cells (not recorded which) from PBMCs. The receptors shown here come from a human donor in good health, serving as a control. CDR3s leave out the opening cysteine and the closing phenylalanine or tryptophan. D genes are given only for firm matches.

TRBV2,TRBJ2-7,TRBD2,ASSPLAGGTYEQY
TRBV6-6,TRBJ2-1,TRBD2,ASSYSGGGAYNEQF
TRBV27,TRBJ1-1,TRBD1,ASSFRDREAEAF
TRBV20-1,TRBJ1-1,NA,SARGLRASYTEAF
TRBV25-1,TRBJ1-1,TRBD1,ASVRTGDSDAL
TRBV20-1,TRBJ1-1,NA,SARSREGFEAF
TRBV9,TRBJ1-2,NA,ASSESGLAYEQYT
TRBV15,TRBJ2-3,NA,ATSSVDSTDTQY
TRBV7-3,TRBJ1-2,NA,ASSSSREGGYT
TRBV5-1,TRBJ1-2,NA,ASSFDGGRGYT
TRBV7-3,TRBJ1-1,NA,ASSSSVPREETP
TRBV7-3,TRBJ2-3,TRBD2,ASSLEGLAADTQY
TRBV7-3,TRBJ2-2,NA,ASSFRPGVDRVITGELF
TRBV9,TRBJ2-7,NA,ASSLRAGYGQY
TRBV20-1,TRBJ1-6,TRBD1,SARETGGSPLH
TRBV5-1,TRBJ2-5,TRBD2,ASSLGRETEY